Only one count was recorded for the clone carrying this T cell receptor (beta chain). Per the study methods: Reference gene primer amplification gave nucleated cell count estimates. Clones were read by immunoSEQ multiplex PCR, and TCRdb kept only the in-frame ones, dropping some. The DNA was the basis for D and trimming; V, J and clone size are from that table. In the table there are 250,000 to 400,000 clones, 80% to 90% of which are singletons. The CDR3 spans 15 residues. Deletions cut 2 bases from V and 3 bases from J, with 13 bases between. The germline V gene encodes CDR1 SNHLY and CDR2 FYNNEI. This sample was taken from a study of blood T cell repertoires in COVID-19. Overall study: Material from acute and convalescent COVID-19 was sourced from the United States, Italy and Spain. T cells, B-cell-depleted T cells, or PBMCs provided the cDNA or gDNA that served as material.

The chain combines TRBV2 with TRBJ1-2, with D possibly being TRBD1 (6 bases). Input material: peripheral blood. This receptor was obtained from a man in his fifties or sixties with active or convalescent COVID-19. CDR3 in DNA: TGTGCCAGCAGTGAACCTGAGACAGGCGACTATGGCTACACCTTC. Protein product: CASSEPETGDYGYTF.